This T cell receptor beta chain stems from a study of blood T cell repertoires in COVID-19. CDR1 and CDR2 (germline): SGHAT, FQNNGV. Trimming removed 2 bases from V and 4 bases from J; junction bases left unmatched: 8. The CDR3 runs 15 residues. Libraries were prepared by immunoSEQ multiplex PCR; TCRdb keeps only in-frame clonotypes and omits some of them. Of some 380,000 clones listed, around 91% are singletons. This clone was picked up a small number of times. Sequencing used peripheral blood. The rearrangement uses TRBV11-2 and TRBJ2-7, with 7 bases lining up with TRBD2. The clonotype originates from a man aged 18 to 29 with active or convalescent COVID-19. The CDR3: CASSLQGGEAYEQYF. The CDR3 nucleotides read TGTGCCAGCAGCTTACAGGGAGGGGAGGCTTACGAGCAGTACTTC.